This TCR beta chain was identified during a study of post-analysis software for immune sequencing data. Study-wide points: A significant reduction in normalized Chao1 diversity was observed in multiple sclerosis patients versus controls. Patients showed TRBV5-6, TRBV5-1 and TRBV20-1 among five TRBV segments more frequent than in controls.

On this clonotype itself: Its antigen is unidentified.

Each TCR beta cDNA library carried unique molecular identifiers. MiXCR was run by TCRdb on the PCR reads, yielding one entry per CDR3 protein. The repertoire includes hundreds of thousands of distinct CDR3 sequences, roughly half of them detected once, and 4.6% sits in the top ten. Germline CDR1 MGHDK, CDR2 SYGVNS. The CDR3 is 17 amino acids. The V end lost 5 bases, the J end lost 2 bases, and 22 bases lay between the germline ends. This clonotype originated in a girl aged 10-17 years with multiple sclerosis. This chain uses TRBV25-1 with TRBJ2-7; no clear D gene. Source material: blood. CDR3 protein: CASSPIISRAGPYEQYF. The CDR3 bases are TGTGCCAGCAGTCCAATAATCTCCCGGGCAGGCCCCTACGAGCAGTACTTC.